This TCR beta chain is from a study of regulatory T cells in long-lasting Graves disease. Regarding the study as a whole: Those with persistent disease had in common more public clonotypes (more than 2,500) than new patients (approximately 970). Small sample size may have lowered accuracy.

CDR3 length: 15 amino acids. Germline assignment: CDR1 SGHDN and CDR2 FVKESK. V shed 8 bases and J 6 bases; nucleotides not matched to a gene: 10. Time point specified: newly diagnosed GD, antithyroid drugs for less than 3 months. With RNA extracted from PBMCs as input, the TCR library was made. The authors built TCR beta libraries using iRepertoire HTBI primers and Arm-PCR of CDR3 regions. TCRdb re-derived calls from the multiplex PCR reads in MiXCR, one entry per CDR3 protein. The table has about 470,000 distinct CDR3 sequences, 15% seen once. Of note for this clonotype: The antigen is undetermined.

This same sample was also part of a study on T cells in Graves' hyperthyroidism and ophthalmopathy. In that study: HTBI primers were used for first-round RT-PCR of the TCR CDR3. Among clonotypes expanded in thyroid above 0.001, most were also found in blood.

The source is a woman aged 25 to 45 with Graves disease. The source was peripheral blood mononuclear cells (PBMCs), collected at new diagnosis, from a patient treated with antithyroid drugs. This sequence joins TRBV14 and TRBJ2-1; 10 bases match TRBD2. The CDR3 DNA reads TGTGCCAGCGGGGGGATAGCGGGAGGTTTCAATGAGCAGTTCTTC. Its protein product is CASGGIAGGFNEQFF.